The present TCR beta chain was sequenced within a study of Ad26.COV2.S vaccination and SARS-CoV-2 variants (dated by TCRdb to the early 2020s). Concerning the study at large: Vaccine-arm donors came from COV1001, a multicentre, randomized, double-blind, placebo-controlled phase I-IIa trial of Ad26.COV2.S in healthy adults. Ad26.COV2.S was administered intramuscularly at 5 x 10^10 or 1 x 10^11 viral particles, either as a single shot or as two shots given 56 days apart. The specificity and breadth of SARS-CoV-2-reactive T cell receptors after Ad26.COV2.S vaccination were assessed by TCRbeta repertoire sequencing. The TCR-sequenced set comprised approximately 32 samples: some 20 Ad26.COV2.S vaccine recipients, 5 placebo recipients and 8 SARS-CoV-2 convalescent individuals. Trial participants were randomized into five groups of five: low-dose or high-dose Ad26.COV2.S given once or twice, or placebo on both occasions. Blinding of investigators to trial group allocation was maintained during experiments and outcome assessment. General conclusions and limits of the study: According to the authors, total T cell responses may have been underestimated by the TCR breadth and depth analyses. The study was not powered to compare responses between vaccine doses or regimens. Spike-specific TCR breadth was higher in Ad26.COV2.S recipients than in placebo recipients (P = 0.0014). After vaccination, substantial breadth of spike-specific CD8+ and CD4+ T cell responses was reported. Comparable non-spike TCR breadth was observed between vaccine and placebo recipients, consistent with only spike being contained in the vaccine.

The treatment or condition label for this specimen denotes: around 19 received Ad26.COV2.S at low or high dose, single or two shots; roughly five received placebo; per-sample allocation not given. For vaccine and placebo recipients, repertoires were sequenced using samples collected on day 63 after the first injection. Cohort 1b enrolled around 24 adults aged 18-55 years at a single site in Boston, USA, between 29 July and 7 August 2020. Ad26.COV2.S was a replication-incompetent adenovirus type 26 vector expressing a prefusion-stabilized SARS-CoV-2 spike protein from the original Wuhan strain. This clone has just a few counts. The clone's antigen remains unknown. No base-level quality is on record; no much larger clone is a single base apart. The immunoSEQ Assay was the method used to sequence TCRbeta CDR3 regions. After extraction, genomic DNA underwent amplification by bias-controlled multiplex PCR, followed by high-throughput sequencing. The authors processed their data as follows. Collapsing and filtering of sequences were performed to quantify the absolute abundance of each unique TCRbeta CDR3 region. T cell fraction was estimated by normalizing TCRbeta template counts to usable DNA, which was measured by amplifying reference genes present in all nucleated cells. Repertoire TCRs were annotated as SARS-CoV-2-specific by exact matching of V gene, CDR3 amino acid sequence and J gene to a known reactive TCR set. The reference SARS-CoV-2 TCR set was obtained from MIRA and was filtered for enrichment in COVID-19-positive ImmuneCODE repertoires, whereby public or cross-reactive TCRs were removed. Using the MIRA antigens, annotated TCRs were further analysed by specific ORF or by position within an ORF. Depth was the summed frequency of annotated unique rearrangements, while breadth was defined as annotated unique rearrangements over total unique productive rearrangements. TCR breadth was compared between groups using two-sided Wilcoxon rank-sum tests. In TCRdb, the immuneACCESS table is reduced to in-frame sequences with V and J assigned. These tables do not hold every clone; where another copy was compared, an unresolved V gene accounts for under half, and the others remain unexplained. V and J calls and clone size follow that table, whereas D and trimming were derived from the DNA. For this sample there are some 350,000 clones; roughly 90% appear just once. The biggest ten clones account for 5.5% of the sample.

Looking up the germline V gene yields CDR1 KGHSH and CDR2 LQKENI. For this chain, trimming is 3 bases at the V end and 5 bases at the J end, and the number of junction bases without a gene match is 8. Reading from cysteine to phenylalanine, the CDR3 counts 16 amino acids. The only DNA kept is the CDR3, 48 bases in frame from the first base. This receptor was obtained from a person aged 18-60 years who received the Ad26.COV2.S COVID-19 vaccine or a placebo. In this chain, TRBV18 is recombined with TRBJ2-2, and TRBD2 aligns with 8 junction nucleotides. The input for sequencing was peripheral blood, taken in a trial of Ad26.COV2.S vaccine versus placebo. The CDR3 protein sequence reads: CASSPPGLGGTGELFF. In nucleotide form, the sequence is TGTGCCAGCTCACCCCCGGGACTAGGCGGTACCGGGGAGCTGTTTTTT.